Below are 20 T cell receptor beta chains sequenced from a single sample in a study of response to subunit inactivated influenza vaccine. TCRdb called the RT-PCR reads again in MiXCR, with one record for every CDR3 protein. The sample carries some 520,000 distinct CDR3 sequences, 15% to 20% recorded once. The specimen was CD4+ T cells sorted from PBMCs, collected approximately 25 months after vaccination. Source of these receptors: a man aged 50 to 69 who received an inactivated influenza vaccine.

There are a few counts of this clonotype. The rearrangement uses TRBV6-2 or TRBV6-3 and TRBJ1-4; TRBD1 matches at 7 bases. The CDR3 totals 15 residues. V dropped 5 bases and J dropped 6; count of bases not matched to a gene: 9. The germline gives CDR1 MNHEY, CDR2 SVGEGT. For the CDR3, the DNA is TGTGCCAGCAGTGTCACCGGGACAGTCTATGAAAAACTGTTTTTT. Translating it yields CASSVTGTVYEKLFF.

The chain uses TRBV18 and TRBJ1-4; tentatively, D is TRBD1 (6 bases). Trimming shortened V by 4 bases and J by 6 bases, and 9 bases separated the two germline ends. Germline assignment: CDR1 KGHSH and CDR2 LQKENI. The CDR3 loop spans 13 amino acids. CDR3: CASSRGRDEKLFF. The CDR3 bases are TGTGCCAGCTCACGGGGGCGCGATGAAAAACTGTTTTTT.

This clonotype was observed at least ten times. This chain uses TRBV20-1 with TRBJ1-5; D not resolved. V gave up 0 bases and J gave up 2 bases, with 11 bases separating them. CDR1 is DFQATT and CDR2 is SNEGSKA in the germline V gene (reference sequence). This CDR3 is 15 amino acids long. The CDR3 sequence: CSARDPTGGNQPQHF. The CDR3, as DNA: TGCAGTGCTAGAGATCCCACCGGGGGCAATCAGCCCCAGCATTTT.

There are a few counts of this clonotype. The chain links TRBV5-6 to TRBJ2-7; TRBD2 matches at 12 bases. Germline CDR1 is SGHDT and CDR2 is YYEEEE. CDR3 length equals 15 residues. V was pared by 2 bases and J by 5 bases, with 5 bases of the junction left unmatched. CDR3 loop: CASSFLLAGGNEQYF. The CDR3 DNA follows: TGTGCCAGCAGCTTCCTCCTAGCGGGGGGGAACGAGCAGTACTTC. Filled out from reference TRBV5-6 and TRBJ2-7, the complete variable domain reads DAGVTQSPTHLIKTRGQQVTLRCSPKSGHDTVSWYQQALGQGPQFIFQYYEEEERQRGNFPDRFSGHQFPNYSSELNVNALLLGDSALYLCASSFLLAGGNEQYFGPGTRLTVT.

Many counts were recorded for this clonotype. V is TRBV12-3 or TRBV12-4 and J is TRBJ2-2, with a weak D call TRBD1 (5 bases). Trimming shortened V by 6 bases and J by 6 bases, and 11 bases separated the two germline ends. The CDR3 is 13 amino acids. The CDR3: CASRGLGAGELFF. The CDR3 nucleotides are TGTGCCAGCAGGGGGCTAGGCGCCGGGGAGCTGTTTTTT.

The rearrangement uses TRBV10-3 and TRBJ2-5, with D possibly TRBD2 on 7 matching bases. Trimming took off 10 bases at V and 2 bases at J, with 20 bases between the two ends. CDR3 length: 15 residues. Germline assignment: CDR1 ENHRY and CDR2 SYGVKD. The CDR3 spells CATRLRGGQQETQYF. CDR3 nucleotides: TGTGCCACACGTTTAAGGGGGGGGCAACAAGAGACCCAGTACTTC.

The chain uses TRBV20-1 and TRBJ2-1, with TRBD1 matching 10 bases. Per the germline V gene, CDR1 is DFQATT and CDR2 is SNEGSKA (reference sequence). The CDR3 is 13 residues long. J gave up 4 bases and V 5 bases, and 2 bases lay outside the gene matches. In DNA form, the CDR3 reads TGCAGTGCTCCGGGACAGGGGTACAATGAGCAGTTCTTC. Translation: CSAPGQGYNEQFF.

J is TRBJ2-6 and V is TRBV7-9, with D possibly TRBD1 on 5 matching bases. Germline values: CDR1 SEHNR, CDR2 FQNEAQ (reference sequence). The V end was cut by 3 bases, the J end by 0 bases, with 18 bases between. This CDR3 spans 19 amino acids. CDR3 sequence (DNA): TGTGCCAGCAGCTTTGGGGCAACCTATTCCCACTCTGGGGCCAACGTCCTGACTTTC. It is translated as CASSFGATYSHSGANVLTF.

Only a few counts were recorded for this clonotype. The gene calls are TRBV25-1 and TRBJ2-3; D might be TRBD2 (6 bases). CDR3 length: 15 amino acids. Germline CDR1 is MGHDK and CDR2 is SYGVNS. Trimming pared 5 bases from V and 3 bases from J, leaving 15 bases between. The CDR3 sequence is CASSPPGTGTDTQYF. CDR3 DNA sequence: TGTGCCAGCAGTCCTCCCGGGACTGGGACAGATACGCAGTATTTT.

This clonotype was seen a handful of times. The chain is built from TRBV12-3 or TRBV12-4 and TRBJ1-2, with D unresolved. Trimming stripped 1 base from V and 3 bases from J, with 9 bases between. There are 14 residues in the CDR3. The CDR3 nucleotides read TGTGCCAGCAGTTTAGGGTCCAGGTACTATGGCTACACCTTC. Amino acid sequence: CASSLGSRYYGYTF.

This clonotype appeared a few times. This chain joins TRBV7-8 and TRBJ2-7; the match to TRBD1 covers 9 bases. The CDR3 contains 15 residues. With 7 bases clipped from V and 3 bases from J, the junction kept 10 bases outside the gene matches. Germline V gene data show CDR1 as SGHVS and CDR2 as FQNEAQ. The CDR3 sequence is CASMVSGTGSYEQYF. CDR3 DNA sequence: TGTGCCAGCATGGTATCCGGGACAGGGAGCTACGAGCAGTACTTC. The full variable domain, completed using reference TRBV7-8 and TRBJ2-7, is GAGVSQSPRYKVAKRGQDVALRCDPISGHVSLFWYQQALGQGPEFLTYFQNEAQLDKSGLPSDRFFAERPEGSVSTLKIQRTQQEDSAVYLCASMVSGTGSYEQYFGPGTRLTVT.

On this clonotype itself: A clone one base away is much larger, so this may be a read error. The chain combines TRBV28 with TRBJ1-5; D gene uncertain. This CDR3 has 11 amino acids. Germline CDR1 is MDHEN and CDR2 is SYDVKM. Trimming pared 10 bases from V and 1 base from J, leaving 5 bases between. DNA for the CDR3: TGTGCCAACAGAAGCAATCAGCCCCAGCATTTT. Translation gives CANRSNQPQHF.

CDR3 protein: CASSQNQGTGIIDEQFF. The CDR3 DNA sequence: TGTGCCAGCAGTCAAAACCAAGGGACAGGGATAATTGATGAGCAGTTCTTC. This rearrangement joins TRBV25-1 to TRBJ2-1; 9 positions agree with TRBD1. V trimming: 5 bases; J trimming: 8 bases; junction bases outside the gene matches: 16. The CDR3 sequence is 17 residues long. The germline V gene encodes CDR1 MGHDK and CDR2 SYGVNS. Together with reference TRBV25-1 and TRBJ2-1, the CDR3 gives the full variable domain: EADIYQTPRYLVIGTGKKITLECSQTMGHDKMYWYQQDPGMELHLIHYSYGVNSTEKGDLSSESTVSRIRTEHFPLTLESARPSHTSQYLCASSQNQGTGIIDEQFFGPGTRLTVL.

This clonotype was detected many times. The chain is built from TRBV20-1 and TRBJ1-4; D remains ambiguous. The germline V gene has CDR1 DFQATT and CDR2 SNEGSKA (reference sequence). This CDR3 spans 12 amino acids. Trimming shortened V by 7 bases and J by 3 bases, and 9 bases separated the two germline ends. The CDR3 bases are TGCAGTGTGGAGGGTTCTAATGAAAAACTGTTTTTT. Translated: CSVEGSNEKLFF.

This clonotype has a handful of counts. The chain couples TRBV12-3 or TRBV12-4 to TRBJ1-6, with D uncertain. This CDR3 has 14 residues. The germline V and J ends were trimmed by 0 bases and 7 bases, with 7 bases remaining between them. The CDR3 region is CASSLAGRNSPLHF. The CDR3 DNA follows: TGTGCCAGCAGTTTAGCGGGGAGGAATTCACCCCTCCACTTT.

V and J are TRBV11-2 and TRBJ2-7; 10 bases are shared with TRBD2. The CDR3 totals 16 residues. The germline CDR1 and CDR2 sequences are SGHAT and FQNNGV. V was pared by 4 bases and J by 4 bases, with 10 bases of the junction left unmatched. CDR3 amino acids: CASSSLAGVTIYEQYF. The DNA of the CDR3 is TGTGCCAGCAGCTCCCTAGCGGGAGTCACTATTTACGAGCAGTACTTC. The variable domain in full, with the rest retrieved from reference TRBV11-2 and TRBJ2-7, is EAGVAQSPRYKIIEKRQSVAFWCNPISGHATLYWYQQILGQGPKLLIQFQNNGVVDDSQLPKDRFSAERLKGVDSTLKIQPAKLEDSAVYLCASSSLAGVTIYEQYFGPGTRLTVT.

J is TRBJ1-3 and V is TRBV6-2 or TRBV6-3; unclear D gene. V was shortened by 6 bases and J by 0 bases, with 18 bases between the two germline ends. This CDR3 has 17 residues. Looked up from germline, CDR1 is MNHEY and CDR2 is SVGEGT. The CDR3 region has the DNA TGTGCCAGCAGACCACCCGTTGGGAGAATCTCTGGAAACACCATATATTTT. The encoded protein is CASRPPVGRISGNTIYF.

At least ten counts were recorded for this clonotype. CDR3 loop: CASSSAAGGSTDTQYF. Written as DNA, the CDR3 is TGCGCCAGCAGCTCGGCGGCAGGGGGAAGCACAGATACGCAGTATTTT. The rearrangement uses TRBV5-1 and TRBJ2-3; 7 bases are shared with TRBD1. Germline lookup yields CDR1 SGHRS and CDR2 YFSETQ. The CDR3 loop spans 16 amino acids. J gave up 0 bases and V 3 bases, and 7 bases lay outside the gene matches.

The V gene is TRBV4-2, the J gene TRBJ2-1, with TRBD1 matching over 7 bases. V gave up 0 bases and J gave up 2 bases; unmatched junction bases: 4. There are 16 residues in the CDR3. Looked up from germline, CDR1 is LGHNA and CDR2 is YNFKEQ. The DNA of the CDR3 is TGTGCCAGCAGCCAAGACGACAGGGTCACCTACAATGAGCAGTTCTTC. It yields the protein CASSQDDRVTYNEQFF.

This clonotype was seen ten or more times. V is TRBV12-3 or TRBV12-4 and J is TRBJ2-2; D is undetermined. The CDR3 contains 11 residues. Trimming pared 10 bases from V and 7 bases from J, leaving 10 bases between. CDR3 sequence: CATQANGELFF. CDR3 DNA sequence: TGTGCCACCCAAGCGAACGGGGAGCTGTTTTTT.